The entry below gives a single TCR beta chain sequence along with its context. In the study's own analysis: Nucleated cell counts were estimated from reference gene primer amplification. Using immunoSEQ multiplex PCR, the repertoire was profiled, and TCRdb retains in-frame clones only, with some absent. The DNA was the basis for D and trimming; V, J and clone size are from that table. The table shows 100,000 to 150,000 clones, with almost 70% occurring only once. The CDR3 runs to 13 residues. V was trimmed by 2 bases and J by 6 bases, leaving 13 bases between them. Germline V CDR1 and CDR2: GTSNPN, SVGIG (reference sequence). The sample belongs to a study of blood T cell repertoires in COVID-19. On the study more broadly: There were acute and convalescent COVID-19 samples, and they came from the United States, Italy and Spain.

Material: peripheral blood. This sequence originates from a woman aged 70 to 79 with acute or convalescent COVID-19. The genes are TRBV30 and TRBJ1-2; the D gene is possibly TRBD1 (6 bases). The CDR3 DNA sequence: TGTGCCTGGAGTTACAGGGCGGAGGATGGCTACACCTTC. This gives the protein CAWSYRAEDGYTF.